This TCR beta chain was identified during a study of Ad26.COV2.S vaccination and SARS-CoV-2 variants. Study summary: Ad26.COV2.S was injected intramuscularly once or twice, 56 days apart. Study results and limitations: Comparability of non-spike TCR breadth was observed across vaccine and placebo recipients. Vaccinees showed greater spike-specific TCR breadth than placebo recipients.

Remarks on this clone: Antigen: not known.

CDR3 length: 14 residues. The germline CDR1 and CDR2 sequences are SEHNR and FQNEAQ (reference sequence). Trimming removed 2 bases at V and 0 bases at J, with 8 bases between. Measured with immunoSEQ multiplex PCR; TCRdb has only the in-frame clones, and not every one. The profile shows some 390,000 clones, more than 85% of them singletons. Regarding treatment: roughly 19 received Ad26.COV2.S at low or high dose, single or two shots; 5 received placebo; per-sample allocation not given. Sampling took place 63 days after the first vaccine or placebo injection. Cohort 1b enrolled adults aged 18-55 years in Boston.

J is TRBJ2-7 and V is TRBV7-9; D unresolved. The origin of this receptor is a person between 18 and 65 years old who received the Ad26.COV2.S COVID-19 vaccine or a placebo. This material consisted of peripheral blood, taken in a trial of Ad26.COV2.S vaccine versus placebo. CDR3 sequence (DNA): TGTGCCAGCAGCTTATCCGGAAGCTCCTACGAGCAGTACTTC. Protein product: CASSLSGSSYEQYF.